This passage covers 25 T cell receptor beta chains from one sample sequenced in a study of T cells in Graves' hyperthyroidism and ophthalmopathy. The TCR beta CDR3 regions underwent amplification using RNA transcripts as the source. RT-PCR in the first round (using the HTBI primer set) targeted the TCR CDR3. Using its own MiXCR run on the multiplex PCR reads, TCRdb lists one record per CDR3 protein. This repertoire shows approximately 400,000 distinct CDR3 sequences, 13% found once; its top ten account for 20% to 25%. Input material: blood. The receptors were sampled from a man aged 30 to 39 with Graves' hyperthyroidism that later progressed to Graves' ophthalmopathy.

The genes are TRBV5-1 and TRBJ1-4; maybe TRBD1 (5 bases). Germline V lookup: CDR1 SGHRS, CDR2 YFSETQ. This CDR3 has 15 residues. V gave up 5 bases and J gave up 5 bases, with 16 bases separating them. CDR3 nucleotides: TGCGCCAGCAGTTCCGAGGGGTTGGGAAATGAAAAACTGTTTTTT. Translating gives CASSSEGLGNEKLFF.

This clonotype was seen only a few times. V is TRBV6-5 and J is TRBJ2-7, with D perhaps TRBD2 (7 bases). The V gene lost 0 bases and the J gene lost 6 bases, with 15 bases spanning the gap. This CDR3 contains 15 residues. Per germline, CDR1 MNHEY and CDR2 SVGAGI. The CDR3 protein is CASSYSGGGNLEQYF. The CDR3 nucleotides are TGTGCCAGCAGTTACTCGGGAGGGGGAAACCTCGAGCAGTACTTC.

At least ten counts were recorded for this clonotype. CDR3 sequence: CASKLMRDTQYF. DNA of the CDR3: TGTGCCAGCAAGCTGATGCGAGATACGCAGTATTTT. The chain recombines TRBV2 with TRBJ2-3; D not resolved. The V end lost 7 bases, the J end lost 5 bases, and 10 bases lay between the germline ends. This CDR3 is built from 12 residues. The V gene's germline CDR1 is SNHLY and CDR2 FYNNEI.

The rearrangement joins TRBV7-9 to TRBJ1-2; maybe TRBD1 (6 bases). The CDR3 has 15 residues. CDR1 and CDR2 (germline): SEHNR, FQNEAQ (reference sequence). Trimming left V 1 base short and J 4 bases short, with 13 bases between. The CDR3: CASSLGQGHFYGYTF. CDR3 DNA: TGTGCCAGCAGCTTAGGGCAGGGACATTTCTATGGCTACACCTTC.

This clonotype was observed many times. Here the CDR3 DNA reads TGTGCCTGGAGTCCGTGGGTCCACACTGAAGCTTTCTTT. Its protein product is CAWSPWVHTEAFF. The chain links TRBV30 to TRBJ1-1; D not resolved. V shed 2 bases and J shed 3 bases, with 10 bases lying between them. In germline, CDR1 is GTSNPN, CDR2 SVGIG (reference sequence). The CDR3 is 13 residues long.

On this clonotype: This may arise from a read error, as a much more abundant clone is one base away. The chain recombines TRBV6-2 or TRBV6-3 with TRBJ2-7; possibly TRBD1 for D (7 bases). The germline V gene has CDR1 MNHEY and CDR2 SVGEGT. The CDR3 has 15 amino acids. The CDR3 DNA reads TGTACCAGCAGTTACCCCCCCAGGGGGGTCTACGAGCAGTACTTC. It specifies CTSSYPPRGVYEQYF.

Only a few counts were recorded for this clonotype. This chain links TRBV30 with TRBJ2-7; D possibly matches TRBD1 or TRBD2 (5 bases each). V dropped 3 bases and J dropped 5 bases, with 23 bases sitting between them. The germline CDR1 and CDR2 sequences are GTSNPN and SVGIG (reference sequence). This CDR3 contains 16 residues. The CDR3 loop is CAWSYPGPRMWHEQYF. Here the CDR3 DNA reads TGTGCCTGGAGCTATCCGGGACCCAGAATGTGGCACGAGCAGTACTTC.

This clonotype was counted only a few times. V and J are TRBV10-2 and TRBJ1-6; D not certain. The germline gives CDR1 WSHSY, CDR2 SAAADI. The CDR3 extends over 16 amino acids. The V and J ends lost 2 bases and 2 bases respectively, with 10 bases between them. CDR3 loop: CASSETVHTYNSPLHF. The CDR3 nucleotides read TGCGCCAGCAGTGAGACAGTGCACACCTATAATTCACCCCTCCACTTT.

Concerning this clonotype itself: Germline is not matched at one junction end, which may reflect a read error. V gene TRBV10-2 combines with J gene TRBJ1-5; tentatively, D is TRBD1 (6 bases). The CDR3 runs to 15 residues. Per germline, CDR1 WSHSY and CDR2 SAAADI. For the CDR3, the DNA is TGCACCAGCAGAATGGACAGTTCTGCGGATCAGCCCCAGCATTTT. Translation gives CTSRMDSSADQPQHF.

In this sample, this clonotype turned up many times. This chain uses TRBV12-3 or TRBV12-4 with TRBJ1-4; TRBD1 matches 7 bases. The CDR3 length is 14 residues. After removal of 4 bases from V and 8 bases from J, the junction contained 7 bases not matched to a gene. The CDR3 region has the DNA TGTGCCAGCAGTTACTCCCAGGGGGTCGAAAAACTGTTTTTT. This sequence encodes CASSYSQGVEKLFF.

Many counts were recorded for this clonotype. J is TRBJ2-7 and V is TRBV11-1; 9 bases line up with TRBD1. The CDR3 runs to 13 residues. V was clipped by 8 bases and J by 0 bases; unmatched bases: 2. CDR1 SGHAT and CDR2 FQDESV come from the germline V gene (reference sequence). The CDR3 sequence is CASYRGPSYEQYF. DNA for the CDR3: TGTGCCAGCTACAGGGGGCCCTCCTACGAGCAGTACTTC.

The table lists this clonotype with many counts. The V call is TRBV11-2, the J call TRBJ2-7; weak D call: TRBD2 (6 bases). Looked up from germline, CDR1 is SGHAT and CDR2 is FQNNGV. V was shortened by 5 bases and J by 6 bases, with 17 bases between the two germline ends. The CDR3 contains 14 residues. As DNA, the CDR3 is TGTGCCAGCAGCCCGCGGCTAGGGAGGAGCGAGCAGTACTTC. Protein product: CASSPRLGRSEQYF.

This clonotype was seen ten or more times. V gene TRBV18 combines with J gene TRBJ1-1; D not resolved. Germline CDR1 and CDR2: KGHSH and LQKENI. With 5 bases removed from V and 1 base from J, the gap between germline ends came to 8 bases. This CDR3 contains 13 residues. This CDR3 is CASSGGENTEAFF. CDR3 DNA: TGTGCCAGCTCAGGCGGGGAGAACACTGAAGCTTTCTTT.

This clonotype occurred many times. The chain uses TRBV7-9 and TRBJ2-5, with 8 bases matching TRBD1. The CDR3 totals 14 residues. The V gene end was trimmed by 6 bases and the J gene end by 2 bases; junction bases not matched to a gene: 5. Germline V gene sequence: CDR1 SEHNR, CDR2 FQNEAQ (reference sequence). The CDR3 DNA reads TGTGCCAGCAGACGACAGGGGCCGCAAGAGACCCAGTACTTC. Translating gives CASRRQGPQETQYF.

The V gene is TRBV4-1, the J gene TRBJ2-7; D perhaps matches TRBD2 (5 bases). The germline V gene encodes CDR1 MGHRA and CDR2 YSYEKL. Trimming removed 3 bases from V and 2 bases from J, with 11 bases in between. The CDR3 runs 14 residues. The CDR3 nucleotides read TGCGCCAGCAGCCATGGCGGGCCTACCTACGAGCAGTACTTC. Translating it yields CASSHGGPTYEQYF.

This clonotype appeared many times. The gene calls are TRBV6-1 and TRBJ2-7; the D is unclear. V was clipped by 1 base and J by 2 bases, with 12 bases between them. The CDR3 runs to 15 residues. Germline V gene sequence: CDR1 MNHNS, CDR2 SASEGT. The DNA for the CDR3 is TGTGCCAGCAGTGAAGTGGGATCCGCTGCCTACGAGCAGTACTTC. Residues: CASSEVGSAAYEQYF.

The genes are TRBV5-1 and TRBJ2-3, with a tentative D call TRBD2 (5 bases). V gave up 5 bases and J gave up 5 bases, with 9 bases separating them. CDR1 SGHRS and CDR2 YFSETQ come from the germline V gene. There are 12 residues in the CDR3. Here the CDR3 reads CASSREGDTQYF. For the CDR3, the DNA is TGCGCCAGCAGTCGAGAGGGAGATACGCAGTATTTT.

This clonotype was observed many times. This chain uses TRBV9 with TRBJ2-7; 7 bases fit TRBD2. CDR3 length: 13 amino acids. V lost 2 bases to trimming and J lost 6 bases; unmatched junction nucleotides: 5. From germline, CDR1 is SGDLS and CDR2 YYNGEE. This CDR3 reads CASSVGGGSEQYF. The CDR3 coding sequence is TGTGCCAGCAGCGTCGGGGGAGGGTCCGAGCAGTACTTC.

This clonotype was detected many times. The V and J genes are TRBV28 and TRBJ1-4; D is unresolved. The germline CDR1 and CDR2 sequences are MDHEN and SYDVKM. V was pared by 3 bases and J by 3 bases, with 8 bases between. The CDR3 totals 14 residues. The CDR3, as DNA: TGTGCCAGCAGTTTTGGCGGGTCTAATGAAAAACTGTTTTTT. This translates into CASSFGGSNEKLFF.

The sample holds many counts of this clonotype. The chain combines TRBV20-1 with TRBJ1-3; D uncertain. The CDR3 covers 11 residues. The V end lost 6 bases, the J end lost 3 bases, and 6 bases lay between the germline ends. CDR1 and CDR2 from the germline V gene are DFQATT and SNEGSKA (reference sequence). The CDR3 protein is CSALFGNTIYF. In DNA form, the CDR3 reads TGCAGTGCCCTCTTTGGAAACACCATATATTTT.

Only a few counts were recorded for this clonotype. The V and J genes are TRBV19 and TRBJ2-7, with 8 bases aligning to TRBD2. V shed 5 bases and J 2 bases; nucleotides not matched to a gene: 14. The CDR3 has 17 residues. The germline gives CDR1 LNHDA, CDR2 SQIVND (reference sequence). The DNA of the CDR3 is TGTGCCAGTAGTCGTGGAATAGCGGGGACACTTACCTACGAGCAGTACTTC. Protein: CASSRGIAGTLTYEQYF.

This clonotype was seen a few times. This chain links TRBV5-1 with TRBJ2-1; 12 bases map to TRBD2. The CDR3 has 19 amino acids. The germline gives CDR1 SGHRS, CDR2 YFSETQ. Germline trimming cut 1 base from V and 1 base from J; bases unmatched to any gene: 9. The CDR3 spells CASSLSPSGGASSYNEQFF. As DNA, the CDR3 is TGCGCCAGCAGCTTGAGTCCTAGCGGGGGGGCCAGTTCCTACAATGAGCAGTTCTTC.

Concerning this clonotype: This sequence may be a read error, since a much larger clone differs from it by one base. The chain's CDR3 is CASSQVFGTQYF. Here the CDR3 DNA reads TGCGCCAGCAGCCAAGTATTTGGGACCCAGTACTTC. The chain couples TRBV4-1 to TRBJ2-5; D remains ambiguous. This CDR3 spans 12 amino acids. Germline CDR1 MGHRA, CDR2 YSYEKL. The V end lost 1 base, the J end lost 7 bases, and 7 bases lay between the germline ends.

This chain connects TRBV2 to TRBJ1-2, with 8 bases aligning to TRBD1. Trimming at V came to 6 bases and at J to 2 bases, leaving 5 bases not matched to a gene. In germline, CDR1 is SNHLY, CDR2 FYNNEI. There are 14 residues in the CDR3. The CDR3, as DNA: TGTGCCAGCAGGGAACGGACAGGGAACTATGGCTACACCTTC. Its translation is CASRERTGNYGYTF.

In the case of this clonotype: One end of the junction is discordant with germline, which a read error may explain. V is TRBV11-2 and J is TRBJ2-5, with a weak D call TRBD2 (5 bases). Germline V gene data show CDR1 as SGHAT and CDR2 as FQNNGV. CDR3 length: 13 amino acids. The CDR3 sequence is CASNLGRQEAQYF. CDR3 nucleotides: TGTGCCAGCAATCTTGGGAGACAAGAGGCCCAGTACTTC. Variable domain in full (rest from reference TRBV11-2 and TRBJ2-5): EAGVAQSPRYKIIEKRQSVAFWCNPISGHATLYWYQQILGQGPKLLIQFQNNGVVDDSQLPKDRFSAERLKGVDSTLKIQPAKLEDSAVYLCASNLGRQEAQYFGPGTRLLVL.